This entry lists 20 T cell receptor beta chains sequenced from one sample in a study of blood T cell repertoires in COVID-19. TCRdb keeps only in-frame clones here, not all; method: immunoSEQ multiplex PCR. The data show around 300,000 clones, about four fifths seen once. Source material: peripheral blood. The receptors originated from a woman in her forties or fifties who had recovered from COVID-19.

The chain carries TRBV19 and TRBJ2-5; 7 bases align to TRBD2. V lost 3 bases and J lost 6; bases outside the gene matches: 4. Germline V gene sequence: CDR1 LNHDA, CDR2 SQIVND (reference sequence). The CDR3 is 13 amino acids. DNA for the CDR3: TGTGCCAGTAGTATTGGGGGGGGAAAGACCCAGTACTTC. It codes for CASSIGGGKTQYF.

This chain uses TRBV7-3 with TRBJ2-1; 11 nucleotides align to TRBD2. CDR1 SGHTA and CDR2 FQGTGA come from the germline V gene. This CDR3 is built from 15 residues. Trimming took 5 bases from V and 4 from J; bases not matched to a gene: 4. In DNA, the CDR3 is TGTGCCAGCAGCCCGGGGACTAGCGGATACAATGAGCAGTTCTTC. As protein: CASSPGTSGYNEQFF.

The CDR3 bases are TGTGCCAGCAGGGAGGGCGGAGCGGCCTACGAGCAGTACTTC. Its translation: CASREGGAAYEQYF. The gene calls are TRBV6-5 and TRBJ2-7; weak D call: TRBD2 (6 bases). The CDR3 spans 14 residues. CDR1 MNHEY and CDR2 SVGAGI come from the germline V gene. V lost 6 bases, J lost 2 bases, and 14 bases lay in between.

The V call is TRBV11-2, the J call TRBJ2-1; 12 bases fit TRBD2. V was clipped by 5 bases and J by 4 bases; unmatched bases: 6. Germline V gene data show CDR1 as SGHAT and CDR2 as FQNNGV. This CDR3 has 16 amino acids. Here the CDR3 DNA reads TGTGCCAGCAGCCGGACTAGCGGGAACTTATACAATGAGCAGTTCTTC. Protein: CASSRTSGNLYNEQFF.

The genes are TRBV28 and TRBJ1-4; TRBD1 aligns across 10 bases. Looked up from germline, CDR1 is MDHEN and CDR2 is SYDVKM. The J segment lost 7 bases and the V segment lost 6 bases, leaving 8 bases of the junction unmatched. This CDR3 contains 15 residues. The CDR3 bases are TGTGCCAGCAGCCGCAGGACAGGGGGAGGTGAAAAACTGTTTTTT. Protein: CASSRRTGGGEKLFF.

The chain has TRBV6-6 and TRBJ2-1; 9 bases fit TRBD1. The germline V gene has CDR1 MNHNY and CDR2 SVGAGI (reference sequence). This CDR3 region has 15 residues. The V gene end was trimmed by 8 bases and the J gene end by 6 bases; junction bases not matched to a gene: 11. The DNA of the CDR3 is TGTGCCAGCCAAAGAGGACAGGGGACTTTCAATGAGCAGTTCTTC. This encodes CASQRGQGTFNEQFF.

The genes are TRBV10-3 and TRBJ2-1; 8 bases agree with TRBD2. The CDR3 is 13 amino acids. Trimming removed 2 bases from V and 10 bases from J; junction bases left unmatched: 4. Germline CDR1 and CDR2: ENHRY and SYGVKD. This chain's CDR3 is CAISEGLASEQFF. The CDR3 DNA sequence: TGTGCCATCAGTGAGGGACTAGCAAGCGAGCAGTTCTTC.

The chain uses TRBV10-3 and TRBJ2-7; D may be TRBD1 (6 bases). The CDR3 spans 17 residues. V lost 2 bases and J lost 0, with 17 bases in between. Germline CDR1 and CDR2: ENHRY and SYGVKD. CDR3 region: CAISEGSTGTFSYEQYF. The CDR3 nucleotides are TGTGCCATCAGTGAGGGGTCAACAGGGACCTTCTCCTACGAGCAGTACTTC.

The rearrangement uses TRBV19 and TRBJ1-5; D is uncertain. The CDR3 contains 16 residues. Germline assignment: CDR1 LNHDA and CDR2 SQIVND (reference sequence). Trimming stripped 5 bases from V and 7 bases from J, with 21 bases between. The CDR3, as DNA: TGTGCCAGTAGTCCCCCCGGCCTATGGGAGAGCCAGCCCCAGCATTTT. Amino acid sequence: CASSPPGLWESQPQHF.

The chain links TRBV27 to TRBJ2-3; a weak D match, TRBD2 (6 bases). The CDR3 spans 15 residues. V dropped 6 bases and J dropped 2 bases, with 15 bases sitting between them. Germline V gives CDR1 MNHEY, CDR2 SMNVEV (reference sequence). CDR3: CASRASVSPTDTQYF. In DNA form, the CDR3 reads TGTGCCAGCAGGGCTAGCGTTTCCCCCACAGATACGCAGTATTTT.

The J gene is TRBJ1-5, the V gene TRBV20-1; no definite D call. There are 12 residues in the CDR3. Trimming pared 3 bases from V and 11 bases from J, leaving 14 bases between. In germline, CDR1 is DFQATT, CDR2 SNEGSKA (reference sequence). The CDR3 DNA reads TGCAGTGCTAGTGGGCCTGGTTCGTCCCAGCATTTT. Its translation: CSASGPGSSQHF.

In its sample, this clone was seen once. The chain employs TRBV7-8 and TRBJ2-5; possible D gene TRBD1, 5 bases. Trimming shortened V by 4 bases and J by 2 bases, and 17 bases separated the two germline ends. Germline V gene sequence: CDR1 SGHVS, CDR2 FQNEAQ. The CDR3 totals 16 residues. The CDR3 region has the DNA TGTGCCAGCAGCTCCCGGGCGCGGCAGGGTCAAGAGACCCAGTACTTC. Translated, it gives CASSSRARQGQETQYF.

The CDR3 loop is CASSLGDRVNYGYTF. The CDR3 DNA follows: TGCGCCAGCAGCTTGGGTGACAGGGTTAACTATGGCTACACCTTC. The chain is built from TRBV5-1 and TRBJ1-2, with TRBD1 matching 7 bases. J was trimmed by 1 base and V by 0 bases; bases with no gene match: 3. There are 15 residues in the CDR3. The germline CDR1 and CDR2 sequences are SGHRS and YFSETQ. Drawing the rest from reference TRBV5-1 and TRBJ1-2, the complete variable domain is KAGVTQTPRYLIKTRGQQVTLSCSPISGHRSVSWYQQTPGQGLQFLFEYFSETQRNKGNFPGRFSGRQFSNSRSEMNVSTLELGDSALYLCASSLGDRVNYGYTFGSGTRLTVV.

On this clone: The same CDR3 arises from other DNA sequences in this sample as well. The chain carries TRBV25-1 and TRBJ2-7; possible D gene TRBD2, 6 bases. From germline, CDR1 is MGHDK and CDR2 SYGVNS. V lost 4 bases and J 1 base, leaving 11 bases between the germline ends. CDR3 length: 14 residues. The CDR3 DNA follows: TGTGCCAGCAGTGGGGCGGGATCTTCCTACGAGCAGTACTTC. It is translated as CASSGAGSSYEQYF.

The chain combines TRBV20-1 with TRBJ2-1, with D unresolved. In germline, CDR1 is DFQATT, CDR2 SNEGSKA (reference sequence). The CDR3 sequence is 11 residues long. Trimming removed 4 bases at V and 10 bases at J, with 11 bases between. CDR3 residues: CSATEPLEQFF. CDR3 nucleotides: TGCAGTGCTACCGAGCCCCTGGAGCAGTTCTTC.

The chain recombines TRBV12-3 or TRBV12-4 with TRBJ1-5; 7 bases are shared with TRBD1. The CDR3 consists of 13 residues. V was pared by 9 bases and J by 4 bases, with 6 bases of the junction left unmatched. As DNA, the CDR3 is TGTGCCAGTAACAGGGGATGGAATCAGCCCCAGCATTTT. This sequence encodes CASNRGWNQPQHF.

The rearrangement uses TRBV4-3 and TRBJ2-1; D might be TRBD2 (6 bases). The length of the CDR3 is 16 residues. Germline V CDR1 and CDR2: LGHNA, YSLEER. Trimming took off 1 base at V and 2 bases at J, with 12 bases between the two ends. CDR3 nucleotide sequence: TGCGCCAGCAGCCAAGTGGTGGCGGGGCCCTACAATGAGCAGTTCTTC. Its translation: CASSQVVAGPYNEQFF.

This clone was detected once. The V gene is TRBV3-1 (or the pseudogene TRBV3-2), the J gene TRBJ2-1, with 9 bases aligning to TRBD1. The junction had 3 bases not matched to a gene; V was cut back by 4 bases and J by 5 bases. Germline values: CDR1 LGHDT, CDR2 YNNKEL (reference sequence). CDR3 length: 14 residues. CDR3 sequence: CASSRQGGNNEQFF. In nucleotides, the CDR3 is TGTGCCAGCAGCCGACAGGGGGGGAACAATGAGCAGTTCTTC.

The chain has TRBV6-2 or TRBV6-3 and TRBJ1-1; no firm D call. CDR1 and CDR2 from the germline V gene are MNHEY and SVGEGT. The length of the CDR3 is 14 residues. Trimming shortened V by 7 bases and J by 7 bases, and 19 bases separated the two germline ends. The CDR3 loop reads CASTPRLPVVEAFF. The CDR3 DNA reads TGTGCCAGCACCCCCAGACTTCCGGTGGTTGAAGCTTTCTTT.

In DNA form, the CDR3 reads TGCGCCAGCAGCGACCAGGGGTTTGGGATTAATGAAAAACTGTTTTTT. This sequence encodes CASSDQGFGINEKLFF. This chain connects TRBV5-1 to TRBJ1-4, with D tentatively TRBD1 (6 bases). Germline loops: CDR1 SGHRS, CDR2 YFSETQ. Deletions cut 4 bases from V and 4 bases from J, with 17 bases between. The CDR3 totals 16 residues.